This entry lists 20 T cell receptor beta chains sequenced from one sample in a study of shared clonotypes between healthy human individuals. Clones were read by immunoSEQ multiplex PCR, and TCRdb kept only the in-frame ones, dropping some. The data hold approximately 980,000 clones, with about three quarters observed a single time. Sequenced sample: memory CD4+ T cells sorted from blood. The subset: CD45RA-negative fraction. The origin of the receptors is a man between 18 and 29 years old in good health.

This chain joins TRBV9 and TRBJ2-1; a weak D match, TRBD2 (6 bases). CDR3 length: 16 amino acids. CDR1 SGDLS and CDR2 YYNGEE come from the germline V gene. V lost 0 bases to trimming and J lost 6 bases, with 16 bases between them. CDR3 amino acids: CASSVGLAPPSNEQFF. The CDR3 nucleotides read TGTGCCAGCAGCGTAGGTCTAGCGCCGCCATCCAATGAGCAGTTCTTC.

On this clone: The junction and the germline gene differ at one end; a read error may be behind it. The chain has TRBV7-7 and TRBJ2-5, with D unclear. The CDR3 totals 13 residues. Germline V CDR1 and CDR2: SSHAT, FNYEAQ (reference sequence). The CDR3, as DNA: TGTGCTAGCAGCTTAGTCGGTAGAGAGACCCAGTACTTC. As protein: CASSLVGRETQYF.

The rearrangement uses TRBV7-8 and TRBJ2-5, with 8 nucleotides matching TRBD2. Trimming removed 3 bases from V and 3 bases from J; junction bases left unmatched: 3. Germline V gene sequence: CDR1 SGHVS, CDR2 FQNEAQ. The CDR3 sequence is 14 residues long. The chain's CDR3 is CASSFSGTEETQYF. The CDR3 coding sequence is TGTGCCAGCAGCTTTAGCGGGACCGAAGAGACCCAGTACTTC.

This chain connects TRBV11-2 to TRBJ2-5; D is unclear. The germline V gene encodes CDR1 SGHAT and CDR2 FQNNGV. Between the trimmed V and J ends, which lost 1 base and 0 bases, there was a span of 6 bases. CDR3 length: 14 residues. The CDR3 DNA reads TGTGCCAGCAGCTTAGGGGGATACCAAGAGACCCAGTACTTC. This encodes CASSLGGYQETQYF.

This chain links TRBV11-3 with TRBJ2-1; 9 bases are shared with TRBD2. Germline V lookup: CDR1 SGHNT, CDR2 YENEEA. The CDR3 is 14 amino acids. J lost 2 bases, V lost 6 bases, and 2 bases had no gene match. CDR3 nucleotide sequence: TGTGCCAGCAGTCGCGGGGGGGCCTACAATGAGCAGTTCTTC. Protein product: CASSRGGAYNEQFF. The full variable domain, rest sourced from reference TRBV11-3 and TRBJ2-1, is EAGVVQSPRYKIIEKKQPVAFWCNPISGHNTLYWYLQNLGQGPELLIRYENEEAVDDSQLPKDRFSAERLKGVDSTLKIQPAELGDSAVYLCASSRGGAYNEQFFGPGTRLTVL.

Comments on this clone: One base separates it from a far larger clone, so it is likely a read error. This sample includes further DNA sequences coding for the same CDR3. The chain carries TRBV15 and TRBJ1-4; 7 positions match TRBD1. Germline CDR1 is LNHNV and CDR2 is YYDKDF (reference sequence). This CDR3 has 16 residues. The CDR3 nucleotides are TGTGCCACCAGCAGAGATGTTGGGACAGTTGGTGAAAAACTATTTTTT. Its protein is CATSRDVGTVGEKLFF.

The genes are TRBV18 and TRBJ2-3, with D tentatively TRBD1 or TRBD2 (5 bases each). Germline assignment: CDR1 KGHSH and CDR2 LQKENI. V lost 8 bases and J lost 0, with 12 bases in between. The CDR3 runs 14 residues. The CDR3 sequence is CASVTGRSTDTQYF. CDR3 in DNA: TGTGCCAGCGTCACGGGGCGGAGCACAGATACGCAGTATTTT. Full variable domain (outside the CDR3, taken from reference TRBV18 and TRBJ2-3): NAGVMQNPRHLVRRRGQEARLRCSPMKGHSHVYWYRQLPEEGLKFMVYLQKENIIDESGMPKERFSAEFPKEGPSILRIQQVVRGDSAAYFCASVTGRSTDTQYFGPGTRLTVL.

CDR3 region: CASSRVDLTDTQYF. The DNA of the CDR3 is TGCGCCAGTAGTAGAGTGGATCTAACAGATACGCAGTATTTT. The chain carries TRBV10-2 and TRBJ2-3, with D unclear. CDR1 and CDR2 (germline): WSHSY, SAAADI. This CDR3 is built from 14 residues. Trimming pared 9 bases from V and 3 bases from J, leaving 16 bases between.

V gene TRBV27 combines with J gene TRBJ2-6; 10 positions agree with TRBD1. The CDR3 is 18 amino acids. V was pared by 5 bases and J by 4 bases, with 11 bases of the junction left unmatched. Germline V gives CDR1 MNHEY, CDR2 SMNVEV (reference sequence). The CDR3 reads CASSPTGTGVAGANVLTF. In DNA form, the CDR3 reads TGTGCCAGCAGTCCCACCGGGACAGGGGTGGCCGGGGCCAACGTCCTGACTTTC. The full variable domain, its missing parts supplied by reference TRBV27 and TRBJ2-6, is EAQVTQNPRYLITVTGKKLTVTCSQNMNHEYMSWYRQDPGLGLRQIYYSMNVEVTDKGDVPEGYKVSRKEKRNFPLILESPSPNQTSLYFCASSPTGTGVAGANVLTFGAGSRLTVL.

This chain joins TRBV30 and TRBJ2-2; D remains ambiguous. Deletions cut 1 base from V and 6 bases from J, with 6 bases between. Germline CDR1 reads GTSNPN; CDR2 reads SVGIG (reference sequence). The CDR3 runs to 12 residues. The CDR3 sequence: CAWSGNAGELFF. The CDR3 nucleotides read TGTGCCTGGAGTGGAAACGCCGGGGAGCTGTTTTTT.

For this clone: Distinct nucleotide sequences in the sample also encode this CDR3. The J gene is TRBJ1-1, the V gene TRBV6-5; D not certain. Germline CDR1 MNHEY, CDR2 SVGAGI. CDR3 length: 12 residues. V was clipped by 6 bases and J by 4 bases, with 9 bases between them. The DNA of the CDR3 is TGTGCCAGCAGCCGGACGGGCACTGAAGCTTTCTTT. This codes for CASSRTGTEAFF.

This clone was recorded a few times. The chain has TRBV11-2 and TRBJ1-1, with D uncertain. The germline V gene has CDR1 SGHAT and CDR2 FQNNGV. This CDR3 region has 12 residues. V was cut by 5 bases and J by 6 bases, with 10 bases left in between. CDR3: CASSLGIAEAFF. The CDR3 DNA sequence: TGTGCCAGCAGCCTGGGTATAGCTGAAGCTTTCTTT.

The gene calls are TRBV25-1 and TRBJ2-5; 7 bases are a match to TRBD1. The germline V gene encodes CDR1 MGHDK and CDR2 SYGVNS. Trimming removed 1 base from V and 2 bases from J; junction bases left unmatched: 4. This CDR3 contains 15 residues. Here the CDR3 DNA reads TGTGCCAGCAGTGAATGGGACAGTAGACAAGAGACCCAGTACTTC. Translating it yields CASSEWDSRQETQYF.

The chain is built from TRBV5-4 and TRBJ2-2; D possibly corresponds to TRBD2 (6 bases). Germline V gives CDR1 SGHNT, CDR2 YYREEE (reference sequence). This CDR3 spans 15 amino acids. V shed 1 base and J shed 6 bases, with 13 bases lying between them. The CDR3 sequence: CASSLSGRSPGELFF. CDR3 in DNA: TGTGCCAGCAGCTTGTCTGGGAGGAGTCCCGGGGAGCTGTTTTTT.

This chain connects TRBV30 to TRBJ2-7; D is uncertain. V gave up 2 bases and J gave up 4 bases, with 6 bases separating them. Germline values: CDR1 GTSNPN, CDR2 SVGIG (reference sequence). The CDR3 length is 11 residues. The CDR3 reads CAWSRSYEQYF. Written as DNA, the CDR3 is TGTGCCTGGAGTCGGAGTTACGAGCAGTACTTC.

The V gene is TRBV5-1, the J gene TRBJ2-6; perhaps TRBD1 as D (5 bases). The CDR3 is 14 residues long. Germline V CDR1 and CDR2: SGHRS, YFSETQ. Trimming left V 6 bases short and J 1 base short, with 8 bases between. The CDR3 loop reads CASTQGSGANVLTF. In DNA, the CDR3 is TGCGCCAGCACGCAGGGATCTGGGGCCAACGTCCTGACTTTC.

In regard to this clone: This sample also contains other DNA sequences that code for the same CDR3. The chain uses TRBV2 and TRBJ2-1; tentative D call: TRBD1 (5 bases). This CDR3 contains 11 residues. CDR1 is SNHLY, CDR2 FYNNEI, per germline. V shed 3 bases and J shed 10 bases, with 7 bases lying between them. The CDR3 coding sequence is TGTGCCAGCAGTGACTGGGGCGAGCAGTTCTTC. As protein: CASSDWGEQFF.

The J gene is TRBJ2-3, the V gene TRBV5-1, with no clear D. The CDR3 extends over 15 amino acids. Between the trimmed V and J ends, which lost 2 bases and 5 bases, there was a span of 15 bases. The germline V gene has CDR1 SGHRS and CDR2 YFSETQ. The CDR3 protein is CASSFGRNSLDTQYF. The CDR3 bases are TGCGCCAGCAGCTTCGGACGGAACAGCCTAGATACGCAGTATTTT.

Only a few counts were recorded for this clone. CDR3 region: CASSIQGNTQPQHF. For the CDR3, the DNA is TGTGCCAGCAGCATCCAGGGGAACACTCAGCCCCAGCATTTT. This rearrangement joins TRBV5-6 to TRBJ1-5; possible D gene TRBD1, 6 bases. With 4 bases removed from V and 6 bases from J, the gap between germline ends came to 14 bases. CDR1 is SGHDT and CDR2 is YYEEEE in the germline V gene. This CDR3 spans 14 amino acids.

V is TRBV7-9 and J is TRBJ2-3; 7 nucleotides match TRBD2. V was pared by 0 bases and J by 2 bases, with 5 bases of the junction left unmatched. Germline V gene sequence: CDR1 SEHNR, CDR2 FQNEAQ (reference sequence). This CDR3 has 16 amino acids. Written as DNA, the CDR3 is TGTGCCAGCAGCTTAGCGCTAGCGGCTGACACAGATACGCAGTATTTT. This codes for CASSLALAADTDTQYF.